What follows are 2 T cell receptor beta chains derived from one specimen sequenced in a study of cytomegalovirus exposure and HLA in healthy donors. Primers for the PCR totalled 60 Vbeta and 13 Jbeta. TCRdb's table, derived via immunoSEQ multiplex PCR, lists solely in-frame clones and lacks some. Of about 140,000 clones listed, over 65% are singletons. The sample comprised PBMCs. The source is a man aged 35 to 55 in good health and CMV-seronegative.

V and J are TRBV5-1 and TRBJ2-7; TRBD1 agrees at 12 bases. CDR1 is SGHRS and CDR2 is YFSETQ in the germline V gene. The CDR3 runs 16 residues. V lost 4 bases, J lost 6 bases, and 11 bases stayed unmatched. CDR3 in DNA: TGCGCCAGCAGCCTTCGACCCGGGACAGGGGGCTGCGAGCAGTACTTC. This translates into CASSLRPGTGGCEQYF.

This chain connects TRBV11-3 to TRBJ2-1, with 11 bases that match TRBD2. Per the germline V gene, CDR1 is SGHNT and CDR2 is YENEEA. The CDR3 is 15 amino acids. Trimming removed 4 bases from V and 6 bases from J; junction bases left unmatched: 5. The CDR3 DNA sequence: TGTGCCAGCAGCTCTAGGACTAGCGGGTCCAATGAGCAGTTCTTC. Translating gives CASSSRTSGSNEQFF.